This TCR beta chain was retrieved from a study of T-cell reconstitution after alpha-beta-depleted transplantation in children. Overall study findings and caveats: Surviving recipient T cells and intrathymic progenitors accounted for some patients' high TCRbeta diversity at day 60. From newly produced T cells came most of the T-cell counts and diversity one year after transplant. At around two months after transplant, the alpha-beta T cells were reportedly derived from several hundred expanded clones that came from non-depleted graft cells.

This CDR3 contains 16 residues. V shed 6 bases, J shed 2 bases, and the junction held 10 bases outside the gene matches. This clonotype was seen ten or more times. Its specificity is unknown. Researchers prepared the TCRbeta library using unique molecular identifiers, the study reports. Each CDR3 protein gets one entry after TCRdb re-called the PCR reads with MiXCR. The data show fewer than 350,000 distinct CDR3 sequences, with roughly 10% seen just once and roughly a quarter held by the top ten. This receptor was taken from a male patient aged 2-15 years who had a stem cell transplant for chronic granulomatous disease, so the T cells may come from the graft donor. The starting material was peripheral blood, obtained 180 days after TCRalphabeta/CD19-depleted stem cell transplant. V usage is TRBV12-3 or TRBV12-4 and J usage is TRBJ2-3, with 8 bases matching TRBD2. The CDR3 DNA is TGTGCCAGCAGATCCGACAGACTAGCGAACACAGATACGCAGTATTTT. It translates to CASRSDRLANTDTQYF.